A selection of T cell receptor beta chains follows, all from one sample in a study of siplizumab effects on memory and regulatory T cells. Method: immunoSEQ multiplex PCR; TCRdb's copy keeps in-frame clones and lacks some. The data hold over 100,000 clones, with roughly 93% observed a single time. Material for sequencing was Tregs sorted from blood. These TCRs come from a human donor in good health. Both conserved end residues are part of each CDR3. The order of the fields is clone size, D gene, J gene, V gene, CDR3 DNA, CDR3 protein. D genes are given only for firm matches. The size entry is marked missing in some rows and otherwise reads once, few, many or a size class.

clone size: .; D gene: TRBD1; J gene: TRBJ1-2; V gene: TRBV5-1; CDR3 DNA: TGCGCCAGCAGCTTGCCGGACAGGGGATATGGCTACACCTTC; CDR3 protein: CASSLPDRGYGYTF
clone size: .; D gene: .; J gene: TRBJ2-1; V gene: TRBV10-3; CDR3 DNA: TGTGCCATCAGTGAGGTACGAAGAGGCCGGGCGCGTGAGCAGTTCTTC; CDR3 protein: CAISEVRRGRAREQFF
clone size: .; D gene: .; J gene: TRBJ1-4; V gene: TRBV11-1; CDR3 DNA: TGTGCCAGCAGCCGATTCGGGCGGGGATCTAATGAAAAACTGTTTTTT; CDR3 protein: CASSRFGRGSNEKLFF
clone size: few; D gene: .; J gene: TRBJ1-1; V gene: TRBV28; CDR3 DNA: TGTGCCAGCAGTTTACCAGGGGCTAGTGAAGCTTTCTTT; CDR3 protein: CASSLPGASEAFF
clone size: .; D gene: TRBD1; J gene: TRBJ1-1; V gene: TRBV27; CDR3 DNA: TGTGCCAGCAGTTACTTGGGACAGGGGAATGCTTTCTTT; CDR3 protein: CASSYLGQGNAFF
clone size: .; D gene: .; J gene: TRBJ1-2; V gene: TRBV20-1; CDR3 DNA: TGCAGTGCTTTGGGCTACACCTTC; CDR3 protein: CSALGYTF
clone size: .; D gene: TRBD2; J gene: TRBJ2-2; V gene: TRBV7-2; CDR3 DNA: TGTGCCAGCAGCTTAGAGGTAGCGGGGGTACTAGGCGGGGAGCTGTTTTTT; CDR3 protein: CASSLEVAGVLGGELFF
clone size: .; D gene: .; J gene: TRBJ2-2; V gene: TRBV27; CDR3 DNA: TGTGCCAGCAGTTTGTATCAGGCGAACACCGGGGAGCTGTTTTTT; CDR3 protein: CASSLYQANTGELFF
clone size: .; D gene: TRBD2; J gene: TRBJ2-7; V gene: TRBV19; CDR3 DNA: TGTGCCAGTAGTAAGGGACTAGCGGGAGGGCCGGATGAGCAGTACTTC; CDR3 protein: CASSKGLAGGPDEQYF
clone size: once; D gene: .; J gene: TRBJ1-5; V gene: TRBV21-1; CDR3 DNA: TGTGCCAGCAGCAAATGGGTTAAAAGGGTGAGTGGGTTTGGCAATCAGCCCCAGCATTTT; CDR3 protein: CASSKWVKRVSGFGNQPQHF
clone size: .; D gene: .; J gene: TRBJ2-3; V gene: TRBV7-3; CDR3 DNA: TGTGCCAGCAGCTCGGATCTACAGACGCAGTATTTT; CDR3 protein: CASSSDLQTQYF
clone size: .; D gene: TRBD2; J gene: TRBJ2-1; V gene: TRBV27; CDR3 DNA: TGTGCCAGCCAACCGACGCACGGGAGGGCCAGGGATGAGCAGTTCTTC; CDR3 protein: CASQPTHGRARDEQFF